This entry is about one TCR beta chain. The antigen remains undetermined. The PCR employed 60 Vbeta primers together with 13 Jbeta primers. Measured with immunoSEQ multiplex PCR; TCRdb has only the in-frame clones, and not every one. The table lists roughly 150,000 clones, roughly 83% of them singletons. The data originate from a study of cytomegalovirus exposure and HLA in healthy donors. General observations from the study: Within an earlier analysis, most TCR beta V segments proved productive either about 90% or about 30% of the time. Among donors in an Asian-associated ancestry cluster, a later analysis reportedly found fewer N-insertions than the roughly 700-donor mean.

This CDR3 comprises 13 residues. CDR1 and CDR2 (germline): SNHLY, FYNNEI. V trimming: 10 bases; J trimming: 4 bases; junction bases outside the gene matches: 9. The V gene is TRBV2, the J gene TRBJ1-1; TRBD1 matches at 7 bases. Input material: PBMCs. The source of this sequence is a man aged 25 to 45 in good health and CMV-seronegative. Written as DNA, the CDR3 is TGTGCCACCTCCAGACAGGGAGGCACTGAAGCTTTCTTT. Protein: CATSRQGGTEAFF.